The text below deals with one T cell receptor (beta chain). Its matching antigen is unknown. The source of the sample is a study of shared clonotypes between healthy human individuals. The wider study: Those who served as donors were a couple of women and a few men between the ages of 18 and 49. Study findings and constraints: Naive subsets tended to show greater estimated richness than memory subsets.

Clones were read by immunoSEQ multiplex PCR, and TCRdb kept only the in-frame ones, dropping some. The sample records fewer than 1 million clones, about 96% being singletons. Selected positively for CCR7 and CD45RO-negative, naive CD8 cells excluded terminally differentiated effector memory CD45RA+ cells. This CDR3 has 15 amino acids. V gave up 6 bases and J gave up 5 bases; unmatched junction bases: 9. From germline, CDR1 is ENHRY and CDR2 SYGVKD. The sequenced sample was naive CD8+ T cells sorted from blood. This clonotype originated in a man aged 25 to 40 in good health. The V gene is TRBV10-3, the J gene TRBJ2-3; 9 bases fit TRBD2. The CDR3 DNA follows: TGTGCCATCAGGGATAGCGGGAGCGGGCGAGATACGCAGTATTTT. Residues: CAIRDSGSGRDTQYF.